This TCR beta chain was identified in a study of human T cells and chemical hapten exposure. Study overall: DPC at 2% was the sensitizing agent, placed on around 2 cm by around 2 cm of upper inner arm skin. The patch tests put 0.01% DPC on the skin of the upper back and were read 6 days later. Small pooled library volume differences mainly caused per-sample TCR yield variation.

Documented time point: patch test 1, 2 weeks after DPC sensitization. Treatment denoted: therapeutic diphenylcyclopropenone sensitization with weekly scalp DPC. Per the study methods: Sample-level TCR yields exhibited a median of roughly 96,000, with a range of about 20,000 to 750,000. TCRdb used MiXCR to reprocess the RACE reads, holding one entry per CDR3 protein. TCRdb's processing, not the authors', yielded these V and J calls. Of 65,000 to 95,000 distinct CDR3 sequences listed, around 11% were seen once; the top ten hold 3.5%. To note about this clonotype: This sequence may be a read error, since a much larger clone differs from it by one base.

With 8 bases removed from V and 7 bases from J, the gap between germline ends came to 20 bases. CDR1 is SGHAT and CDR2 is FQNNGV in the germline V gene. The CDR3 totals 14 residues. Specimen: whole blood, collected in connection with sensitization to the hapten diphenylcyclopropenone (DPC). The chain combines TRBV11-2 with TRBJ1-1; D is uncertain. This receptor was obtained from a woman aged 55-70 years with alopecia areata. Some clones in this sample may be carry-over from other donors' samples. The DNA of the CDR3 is TGTGCCAGCGGCTCCACGGTCCCCGCGGGTGAAGCTTTCTTT. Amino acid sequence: CASGSTVPAGEAFF. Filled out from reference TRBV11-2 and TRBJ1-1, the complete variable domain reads EAGVAQSPRYKIIEKRQSVAFWCNPISGHATLYWYQQILGQGPKLLIQFQNNGVVDDSQLPKDRFSAERLKGVDSTLKIQPAKLEDSAVYLCASGSTVPAGEAFFGQGTRLTVV.